This T cell receptor (beta chain) emerged from a study of CD8+ T cells in alopecia areata. Study-level information: Tofacitinib administration to treated patients was oral, at 5 to 10 mg twice daily.

Worth noting for this clone: The antigen is undetermined.

General study findings and limits: Under tofacitinib, fewer expanded CD8+ clones appeared among the top 100 scalp clones. Especially in alopecia totalis/universalis, lesional scalp showed greater clonality than normal scalp did.

The CDR3 is made up of 13 amino acids. Germline values: CDR1 MNHEY, CDR2 SVGAGI. V lost 6 bases and J 11 bases, leaving 19 bases between the germline ends. Sequencing templates came from extracted RNA that was reverse transcribed into cDNA. The repertoire was sequenced with immunoSEQ multiplex PCR; TCRdb's copy has only in-frame clones and lacks some. Of some 200,000 clones listed, around 56% are singletons. The treatment denotes: oral pan-JAK inhibitor, 5-10 mg twice daily. The V and J genes are TRBV6-5 and TRBJ1-1; TRBD1 might be the D (5 bases). The sample was CD4+ T cells sorted from blood, taken at week 4, from a patient treated with tofacitinib. The TCR originated in a human donor with alopecia areata. CDR3 in amino acids: CASRPGPQGRAFF. The CDR3 coding sequence is TGTGCCAGCAGGCCAGGCCCGCAGGGTCGGGCTTTCTTT.